This is a list of T cell receptor beta chains from one sample in a study of response to subunit inactivated influenza vaccine. Each CDR3 protein gets one entry after TCRdb re-called the RT-PCR reads with MiXCR. The profile covers roughly 760,000 distinct CDR3 sequences, with approximately 21% appearing a single time and more than 8.5% taken by the ten largest. This sample comprised PBMCs from blood, obtained about 5 days after vaccination. These TCRs come from a man aged 50 to 59 who received an inactivated influenza vaccine. Each CDR3 is given with its conserved first and last residue. The D gene is left open where the match is weak. The size entry is marked missing in some rows and otherwise reads once, few, many or a size class.

clone size | J gene | V gene | D gene | CDR3 DNA | CDR3 protein
few | TRBJ1-6 | TRBV5-1 | TRBD1 | TGCGCCAGCAGCTTGGGGACAGGCGCGAATTCACCCCTCCACTTT | CASSLGTGANSPLHF
many | TRBJ2-5 | TRBV5-1 | TRBD2 | TGCGCCAGCAGCTTGTCTAGCGGGACGGAGACCCAGTACTTC | CASSLSSGTETQYF
few | TRBJ1-1 | TRBV29-1 | NA | TGCAGCGTTGCAGGCAGGGCGGTCGCTGAAGCTTTCTTT | CSVAGRAVAEAFF
NA | TRBJ2-5 | TRBV20-1 | TRBD1 | TGCAGTGCTACCCGGGACAGTGGCCAAGAGACCCAGTACTTC | CSATRDSGQETQYF
NA | TRBJ2-7 | TRBV11-2 | NA | TGTGCCAGCAGCTTAGTCCATCAATACGAGCAGTACTTC | CASSLVHQYEQYF
few | TRBJ2-7 | TRBV20-1 | TRBD2 | TGCAGTGCTAGAGACCCAACCGGGACTAGCGGGAGCCCCCACGAGCAGTACTTC | CSARDPTGTSGSPHEQYF
few | TRBJ2-5 | TRBV6-5 | TRBD2 | TGTGCCAGCAGTTCGACTAGCGGGGGAATCCAAGAGACCCAGTACTTC | CASSSTSGGIQETQYF
NA | TRBJ2-7 | TRBV10-3 | NA | TGTGCCATCAGCCTGGTAGAGGACTACGAGCAGTACTTC | CAISLVEDYEQYF
NA | TRBJ2-7 | TRBV7-8 | TRBD2 | TGTGCCAGCAGCTTAGGACGCCTAGCGGGGGGACGCGCCTCCTACGAGCAGTACTTC | CASSLGRLAGGRASYEQYF
NA | TRBJ2-6 | TRBV3-1 | NA | TGTGCCAGCAGCCAAGATTGGGGGCGAGGGGCCAACGTCCTGACTTTC | CASSQDWGRGANVLTF
few | TRBJ2-1 | TRBV5-1 | NA | TGCGCCAGCAGAACGGGACTTAACAATGAGCAGTTCTTC | CASRTGLNNEQFF
few | TRBJ2-5 | TRBV7-2 | NA | TGTGCCAGCAGCTTGGGGGGCGGGATACAAGAGACCCAGTACTTC | CASSLGGGIQETQYF
few | TRBJ2-1 | TRBV18 | NA | TGTGCCAGCTCGACAGGCAATGAGCAGTTCTTC | CASSTGNEQFF
many | TRBJ2-1 | TRBV21-1 | NA | TGTGCCAGCCGGGACTTCTACAATGAGCAGTTCTTC | CASRDFYNEQFF
once | TRBJ2-1 | TRBV28 | NA | TGTGCCAGCATCCTTCGGGGCAGGTCGAATGAGCAGTTCTTC | CASILRGRSNEQFF
few | TRBJ2-1 | TRBV18 | TRBD1 | TGTGCCAGCTCACCACGGACAGGGGGATCCAATGAGCAGTTCTTC | CASSPRTGGSNEQFF
few | TRBJ2-1 | TRBV29-1 | NA | TGCAGCGTTGAAAGAGGGGCCTCCTACAATGAGCAGTTCTTC | CSVERGASYNEQFF
few | TRBJ2-7 | TRBV9 | TRBD2 | TGTGCCAGCAGCGTAGGTTCGACTAGCGGGTCCTACGAGCAGTACTTC | CASSVGSTSGSYEQYF
few | TRBJ1-1 | TRBV12-3/TRBV12-4 | NA | TGTGCCAGCAGTTTTATGGGAAACACTGAAGCTTTCTTT | CASSFMGNTEAFF
NA | TRBJ1-6 | TRBV12-3/TRBV12-4 | NA | TGTGCCAGCAGTTATCAGGGGATCTCCTATAATTCACCCCTCCACTTT | CASSYQGISYNSPLHF
once | TRBJ1-2 | TRBV12-3/TRBV12-4 | NA | TGTGCCATCAGCCCTGAGGGGGGTGAAAACTATGGCTACACCTTC | CAISPEGGENYGYTF
NA | TRBJ2-2 | TRBV3-1 | TRBD1 | TGTGCCAGCAGCCGCCCCCGGACAGGGGTTGGCGGGGAGCTGTTTTTT | CASSRPRTGVGGELFF
few | TRBJ2-7 | TRBV6-6 | NA | TGTGCCAGCAGTTACCAGGACAGCAACGAGCAGTACTTC | CASSYQDSNEQYF